The clone carrying this TCR beta chain was seen just once. The TCR beta profiling, which covered VDJ combination and CDR3 sequence, was carried out using genomic DNA as the template. TCRdb processed the reads anew with MiXCR; each CDR3 protein has one entry. The sample records about 120,000 distinct CDR3 sequences, 55% to 60% being singletons. The CDR3 is 14 amino acids. V lost 1 base, J lost 3 bases, and 11 bases lay in between. The V gene's germline CDR1 is SGHDT and CDR2 YYEEEE. Flow cytometry had shown expanded CD8+CD57+ cells in the patients chosen for sequencing. The entry originates in a study of CD8+CD57+ T cells in acquired aplastic anemia.

This chain connects TRBV5-6 to TRBJ2-7; D is perhaps TRBD1 (5 bases). The origin of this receptor is a human donor with aplastic anemia. What was sequenced was sorted CD4+, CD8+, or CD8+CD57+ T cells (not recorded which) from PBMCs. The CDR3 protein is CASSLRQGGYEQYF. In DNA form, the CDR3 reads TGTGCCAGCAGCTTGCGGCAGGGCGGCTACGAGCAGTACTTC. The whole variable domain, remainder taken from reference TRBV5-6 and TRBJ2-7, is DAGVTQSPTHLIKTRGQQVTLRCSPKSGHDTVSWYQQALGQGPQFIFQYYEEEERQRGNFPDRFSGHQFPNYSSELNVNALLLGDSALYLCASSLRQGGYEQYFGPGTRLTVT.